These 25 T cell receptor beta chains came from one sample sequenced in a study of T cells in Graves' hyperthyroidism and ophthalmopathy. RNA transcripts yielded amplified TCR beta CDR3 regions. First-round RT-PCR with HTBI primers amplified the TCR CDR3 region. One entry per CDR3 protein, called by TCRdb with MiXCR from the multiplex PCR reads. The repertoire includes some 620,000 distinct CDR3 sequences, 15% to 20% of them detected once, and around 3.9% sits in the top ten. The source material was blood. Receptor source: a woman aged 25-40 years with Graves' hyperthyroidism.

This clonotype occurred a few times. The chain is built from TRBV5-8 and TRBJ2-3, with 9 bases identical to TRBD2. Germline values: CDR1 SGHTS, CDR2 YDEGEE. The V and J ends lost 1 base and 1 base, in that order; junction bases with no gene match: 4. The CDR3 loop spans 16 amino acids. The CDR3 loop is CASSLYPSGGTDTQYF. The DNA for the CDR3 is TGTGCCAGCAGCTTGTATCCTAGCGGGGGCACAGATACGCAGTATTTT.

At least ten counts were recorded for this clonotype. This sequence joins TRBV20-1 and TRBJ2-7; D is uncertain. Trimming shortened V by 5 bases and J by 3 bases, and 8 bases separated the two germline ends. This CDR3 spans 11 amino acids. Per the germline V gene, CDR1 is DFQATT and CDR2 is SNEGSKA (reference sequence). For the CDR3, the DNA is TGCAGTGCTCGACTCCACTACGAGCAGTACTTC. It yields the protein CSARLHYEQYF.

Many counts were recorded for this clonotype. The chain combines TRBV3-1 with TRBJ2-1, with D perhaps matching TRBD2 (6 bases). CDR3 length equals 14 residues. Germline loops: CDR1 LGHDT, CDR2 YNNKEL (reference sequence). Trimming removed 2 bases at V and 6 bases at J, with 11 bases between. CDR3 sequence reads: CASSQSPTSNEQFF. The CDR3 DNA reads TGTGCCAGCAGCCAAAGCCCGACTAGCAATGAGCAGTTCTTC.

The rearrangement joins TRBV19 to TRBJ1-5, with no clear D. The germline V gene has CDR1 LNHDA and CDR2 SQIVND (reference sequence). The CDR3 consists of 14 residues. The V end lost 7 bases, the J end lost 0 bases, and 10 bases lay between the germline ends. The CDR3 spells CASMLWASNQPQHF. In DNA form, the CDR3 reads TGTGCCAGTATGTTGTGGGCTAGCAATCAGCCCCAGCATTTT.

This chain links TRBV19 with TRBJ1-1; D unresolved. V was cut by 1 base and J by 1 base, with 7 bases left in between. The germline V gene has CDR1 LNHDA and CDR2 SQIVND (reference sequence). The CDR3 is 14 residues long. CDR3 loop: CASSIGPENTEAFF. The DNA of the CDR3 is TGTGCCAGTAGTATAGGTCCGGAGAACACTGAAGCTTTCTTT.

Points on this clonotype: One end of the junction fails to match germline, which may point to a read error. The chain employs TRBV20-1 and TRBJ2-2, with a weak D call TRBD2 (5 bases). The CDR3 extends over 14 amino acids. The germline V gene has CDR1 DFQATT and CDR2 SNEGSKA (reference sequence). For the CDR3, the DNA is TGCAGTGCGGCGGGCGGGCTCAACACCAGGGAGCTGTTTTTT. Its protein product is CSAAGGLNTRELFF.

V usage is TRBV19 and J usage is TRBJ2-2; D not resolved. The V and J ends lost 0 bases and 1 base respectively, with 6 bases between them. Germline V gives CDR1 LNHDA, CDR2 SQIVND (reference sequence). This CDR3 contains 15 residues. In DNA, the CDR3 is TGTGCCAGTAGTATAGAGTCAGTGAACACCGGGGAGCTGTTTTTT. Its protein is CASSIESVNTGELFF.

The gene calls are TRBV4-3 and TRBJ2-7; the match to TRBD1 covers 8 bases. Germline CDR1 and CDR2: LGHNA and YSLEER. CDR3 size: 16 residues. With 1 base clipped from V and 0 bases from J, the junction kept 5 bases outside the gene matches. Here the CDR3 DNA reads TGCGCCAGCAGCCAAGGTTCCGGGACAGGCTCCTACGAGCAGTACTTC. Translation gives CASSQGSGTGSYEQYF.

This clonotype was found a few times. V gene TRBV7-6 combines with J gene TRBJ2-5, with a weak D call TRBD1 (5 bases). V lost 5 bases to trimming and J lost 6 bases, with 10 bases between them. Germline loops: CDR1 SGHVS, CDR2 FNYEAQ. The CDR3 loop spans 12 amino acids. The CDR3 nucleotides read TGTGCCAGCAGCCCCGACAGAAAGACCCAGTACTTC. This codes for CASSPDRKTQYF. The variable domain in full, with the rest retrieved from reference TRBV7-6 and TRBJ2-5, is GAGVSQSPRYKVTKRGQDVALRCDPISGHVSLYWYRQALGQGPEFLTYFNYEAQQDKSGLPNDRFSAERPEGSISTLTIQRTEQRDSAMYRCASSPDRKTQYFGPGTRLLVL.

This clonotype was observed a handful of times. The chain couples TRBV6-1 to TRBJ1-4; D gene unclear. CDR1 is MNHNS and CDR2 is SASEGT in the germline V gene. The ends were cut back, 7 bases at V and 4 bases at J, with 13 bases in the middle. The CDR3 consists of 14 residues. The CDR3 reads CASTQDGNNEKLFF. CDR3 coding DNA: TGTGCCAGCACTCAGGACGGAAATAATGAAAAACTGTTTTTT.

This clonotype has just a few counts. The V gene is TRBV12-5, the J gene TRBJ1-2; maybe TRBD1 (6 bases). V was pared by 2 bases and J by 4 bases, with 20 bases between. The V gene's germline CDR1 is LGHNT and CDR2 FRNRAP. CDR3 length: 17 amino acids. As DNA, the CDR3 is TGTGCTAGTGGTTTGAGACGGCCCGGGGGGGCCCTCTATGGCTACACCTTC. Its protein product is CASGLRRPGGALYGYTF.

The rearrangement uses TRBV6-2 or TRBV6-3 and TRBJ1-5; 7 bases are shared with TRBD1. Germline V lookup: CDR1 MNHEY, CDR2 SVGEGT. The CDR3 runs 14 residues. Trimming took 4 bases from V and 9 from J; bases not matched to a gene: 9. This CDR3 reads CASSSGQASRPQHF. CDR3 bases: TGTGCCAGCAGTTCAGGACAGGCCAGTCGGCCCCAGCATTTT.

This clonotype has a count of ten or more. The V and J genes are TRBV3-1 and TRBJ2-5; TRBD1 matches at 7 bases. The CDR3 covers 15 residues. The germline V gene encodes CDR1 LGHDT and CDR2 YNNKEL (reference sequence). V shed 4 bases, J shed 2 bases, and the junction held 7 bases outside the gene matches. The DNA for the CDR3 is TGTGCCAGCAGCCCTACCACAGGGGTACAAGAGACCCAGTACTTC. It yields the protein CASSPTTGVQETQYF.

This clonotype was detected a few times. This chain uses TRBV12-3 or TRBV12-4 with TRBJ1-1, with a weak D call TRBD1 (6 bases). The ends were cut back, 7 bases at V and 4 bases at J, with 13 bases in the middle. The CDR3 consists of 13 residues. For the CDR3, the DNA is TGTGCCAGCATACTGGACAGCTTCACTGAAGCTTTCTTT. Translating it yields CASILDSFTEAFF.

This clonotype occurred a few times. The chain joins TRBV12-3 or TRBV12-4 to TRBJ2-1; 14 bases are a match to TRBD2. CDR3 length equals 16 residues. The V segment lost 5 bases and the J segment 6 bases; nucleotides outside the gene matches: 6. CDR3: CASSALTSGRANEQFF. As DNA, the CDR3 is TGTGCCAGCAGTGCTCTGACTAGCGGGAGGGCCAATGAGCAGTTCTTC.

The table lists this clonotype with a few counts. The chain employs TRBV20-1 and TRBJ2-3; 8 bases are shared with TRBD1. The CDR3 has 15 amino acids. The junction had 5 bases not matched to a gene; V was cut back by 3 bases and J by 0 bases. The germline V gene encodes CDR1 DFQATT and CDR2 SNEGSKA (reference sequence). CDR3 nucleotides: TGCAGTGCTAGTACCGGACAGGGTAGCACAGATACGCAGTATTTT. Its translation is CSASTGQGSTDTQYF.

The table lists this clonotype with many counts. The V gene is TRBV6-1, the J gene TRBJ1-5; 11 bases align to TRBD1. Trimming took 5 bases from V and 4 from J; bases not matched to a gene: 10. CDR1 is MNHNS and CDR2 is SASEGT in the germline V gene. This CDR3 region has 17 residues. The CDR3 bases are TGTGCCAGCAGTAGAGGCCCGGGGACAGGGGGAAATCAGCCCCAGCATTTT. This encodes CASSRGPGTGGNQPQHF.

This clonotype came up many times. The chain combines TRBV7-2 with TRBJ1-1; D is ambiguous. Trimming took off 3 bases at V and 1 base at J, with 6 bases between the two ends. Germline CDR1 and CDR2: SGHTA and FQGNSA. This CDR3 region has 13 residues. For the CDR3, the DNA is TGTGCCAGCAGCTTCGCAAAGAACACTGAAGCTTTCTTT. Residues: CASSFAKNTEAFF.

Concerning this clonotype itself: The final CDR3 position lacks the conserved phenylalanine or tryptophan, pointing to a likely read error. This chain links TRBV25-1 with TRBJ1-1; D ambiguous. Trimming removed 5 bases at V and 8 bases at J, with 12 bases between. The CDR3 length is 12 residues. In germline, CDR1 is MGHDK, CDR2 SYGVNS. The CDR3 nucleotides read TGTGCCAGCAGTCCACCCCCCAGGGAAGCTTTCCTT. Amino acid sequence: CASSPPPREAFL.

This clonotype occurred many times. The chain joins TRBV7-8 to TRBJ2-7; 11 nucleotides agree with TRBD2. The CDR3 is 15 amino acids. The germline CDR1 and CDR2 sequences are SGHVS and FQNEAQ. The junction had 5 bases not matched to a gene; V was cut back by 4 bases and J by 3 bases. CDR3 in amino acids: CASSYLTSGNYEQYF. The CDR3 bases are TGTGCCAGCAGCTATCTGACTAGCGGGAACTACGAGCAGTACTTC.

The chain has TRBV28 and TRBJ2-1, with D possibly matching TRBD2 (6 bases). The germline V gene encodes CDR1 MDHEN and CDR2 SYDVKM. Trimming removed 6 bases from V and 8 bases from J, with 17 bases in between. The CDR3 sequence is 14 residues long. The chain's CDR3 is CASSRDRGSHEQFF. The DNA of the CDR3 is TGTGCCAGCAGCCGGGACCGGGGGAGCCATGAGCAGTTCTTC.

This clonotype was found many times. The V gene is TRBV15, the J gene TRBJ2-1; the match to TRBD1 covers 8 bases. V shed 4 bases and J 4 bases; nucleotides not matched to a gene: 3. CDR3 size: 14 residues. Germline-derived CDR1 and CDR2 are LNHNV and YYDKDF (reference sequence). This CDR3 reads CATSIRTGYNEQFF. The CDR3 DNA reads TGTGCCACCAGCATAAGGACAGGGTACAATGAGCAGTTCTTC.

This clonotype was seen at least ten times. The rearrangement links TRBV3-1 to TRBJ2-7, with 10 bases lining up with TRBD1. This CDR3 has 15 amino acids. J gave up 4 bases and V 2 bases, and 5 bases lay outside the gene matches. Germline-derived CDR1 and CDR2 are LGHDT and YNNKEL (reference sequence). CDR3 in DNA: TGTGCCAGCAGCCAACAGACAGGGGGCGGATACGAGCAGTACTTC. Translated: CASSQQTGGGYEQYF.

J is TRBJ1-2 and V is TRBV19; D unclear. This CDR3 contains 12 residues. V lost 7 bases and J 2 bases, leaving 8 bases between the germline ends. CDR1 is LNHDA and CDR2 is SQIVND in the germline V gene (reference sequence). The DNA of the CDR3 is TGTGCCAGTACTCGGGTGAACTATGGCTACACCTTC. As protein: CASTRVNYGYTF.

This clonotype was seen a handful of times. The V gene is TRBV20-1, the J gene TRBJ2-4; D is perhaps TRBD1 or TRBD2 (5 bases each). Trimming shortened V by 4 bases and J by 7 bases, and 20 bases separated the two germline ends. The CDR3 contains 15 residues. Germline V gene lookup returns CDR1 DFQATT and CDR2 SNEGSKA (reference sequence). The DNA of the CDR3 is TGCAGTGCTAAGGGACGTGTTCGGATTATGAACATTCAGTACTTC. The encoded protein is CSAKGRVRIMNIQYF.